The T cell receptor beta chain described here comes from a study of human T cells and chemical hapten exposure. TCRdb re-analysed the RACE reads in MiXCR, keeping a single row per CDR3 protein. The table has 360,000 or so distinct CDR3 sequences, about 6% seen once. Study observations and caveats: TCRs above 1 in 1000 frequency stayed constant with DPC sensitization.

This clonotype has just a few counts. No antigen is known for it. Regarding time point: patch test 2, 6 weeks after DPC sensitization. Treatment described: therapeutic diphenylcyclopropenone sensitization with weekly scalp DPC. The source is a woman in her late teens or twenties with alopecia areata. Some clones in this sample may be carry-over from other donors' samples. The input for sequencing was whole blood, taken in connection with sensitization to the hapten diphenylcyclopropenone (DPC).

CDR3 amino acids: CASSQVLAGPYEQYF. CDR3 DNA sequence: TGTGCCAGCAGCCAAGTCCTGGCAGGCCCCTACGAGCAGTACTTC. The gene calls are TRBV4-2 and TRBJ2-7; no clear D. Germline CDR1 is LGHNA and CDR2 is YNFKEQ. This CDR3 region has 15 residues. Trimming pared 1 base from V and 2 bases from J, leaving 12 bases between.